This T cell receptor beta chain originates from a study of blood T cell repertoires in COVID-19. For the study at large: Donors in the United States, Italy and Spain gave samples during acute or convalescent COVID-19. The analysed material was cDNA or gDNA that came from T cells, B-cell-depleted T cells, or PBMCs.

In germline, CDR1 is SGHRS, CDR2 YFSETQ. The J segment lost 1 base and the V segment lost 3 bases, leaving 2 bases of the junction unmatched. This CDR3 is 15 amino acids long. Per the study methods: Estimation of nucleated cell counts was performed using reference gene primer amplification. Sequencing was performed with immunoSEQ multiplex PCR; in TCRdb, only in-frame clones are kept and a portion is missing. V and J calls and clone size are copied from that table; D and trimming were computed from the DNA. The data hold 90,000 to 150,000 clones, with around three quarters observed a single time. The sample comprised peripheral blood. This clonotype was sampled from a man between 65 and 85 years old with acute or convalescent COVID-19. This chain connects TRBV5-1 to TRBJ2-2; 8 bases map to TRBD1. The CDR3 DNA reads TGCGCCAGCAGCTCCGGACAGGGGAACACCGGGGAGCTGTTTTTT. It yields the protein CASSSGQGNTGELFF.